These 18 T cell receptor beta chains share one sample of origin, sequenced in a study of blood T cell repertoires in COVID-19. The protocol was immunoSEQ multiplex PCR, while the TCRdb copy is restricted to in-frame clones and leaves out a portion. The table has nearly 300,000 clones, approximately 89% seen once; the top ten hold less than 3.5%. Sequenced input: PBMCs or T cells enriched from blood (not recorded which). The receptor source for this set is a woman aged 45-65 years who had been exposed to COVID-19.

This clone has only one observation. The chain couples TRBV7-9 to TRBJ1-4; possible D gene TRBD1, 6 bases. The V gene's germline CDR1 is SEHNR and CDR2 FQNEAQ (reference sequence). This CDR3 spans 14 amino acids. Between the trimmed V and J ends, which lost 4 bases and 1 base, there was a span of 7 bases. The DNA of the CDR3 is TGTGCCAGCAGCTCGACAGGAACTAATGAAAAACTGTTTTTT. It translates to CASSSTGTNEKLFF. The entire variable domain, with the rest obtained from reference TRBV7-9 and TRBJ1-4, is as follows: DTGVSQNPRHKITKRGQNVTFRCDPISEHNRLYWYRQTLGQGPEFLTYFQNEAQLEKSRLLSDRFSAERPKGSFSTLEIQRTEQGDSAMYLCASSSTGTNEKLFFGSGTQLSVL.

This chain uses TRBV19 with TRBJ2-3; a possible D gene is TRBD2 (6 bases). The CDR3 runs 15 residues. The V end was cut by 7 bases, the J end by 2 bases, with 16 bases between. CDR1 is LNHDA, CDR2 SQIVND, per germline (reference sequence). The CDR3 is CASKAAGPITDTQYF. The CDR3 nucleotides are TGTGCCAGTAAGGCCGCGGGGCCCATCACAGATACGCAGTATTTT.

This chain links TRBV5-5 with TRBJ2-7, with a possible D match to TRBD2 (6 bases). V was pared by 1 base and J by 4 bases, with 12 bases between. Germline V gene data show CDR1 as SGHKS and CDR2 as YYEKEE (reference sequence). This CDR3 contains 14 residues. The CDR3 protein is CASSLRRAGYEQYF. The CDR3, as DNA: TGTGCCAGCAGCTTGCGGAGGGCGGGGTACGAGCAGTACTTC.

This clone showed up many times. V gene TRBV28 combines with J gene TRBJ1-1; D call uncertain. The CDR3 runs 13 residues. Germline V lookup: CDR1 MDHEN, CDR2 SYDVKM. V was shortened by 7 bases and J by 0 bases, with 9 bases between the two germline ends. For the CDR3, the DNA is TGTGCCAGCATAAGACTCATGAACACTGAAGCTTTCTTT. This sequence encodes CASIRLMNTEAFF.

This clone was counted between two and nine times. This chain connects TRBV5-1 to TRBJ2-3; TRBD1 matches at 8 bases. Germline lookup yields CDR1 SGHRS and CDR2 YFSETQ. The CDR3 runs to 15 residues. J lost 4 bases, V lost 0 bases, and 4 bases had no gene match. The CDR3 loop is CASSLGGQGSDTQYF. CDR3 coding DNA: TGCGCCAGCAGCTTGGGCGGACAGGGCTCAGATACGCAGTATTTT.

This clone was observed a single time. The CDR3 DNA reads TGTGCCACCAGTGATTTGCGTAGCGGGGGGAACACAGATACGCAGTATTTT. Translation gives CATSDLRSGGNTDTQYF. The J gene is TRBJ2-3, the V gene TRBV24-1; TRBD2 agrees at 10 bases. The CDR3 is 17 amino acids. The trim removed 0 bases at V and 2 bases at J, leaving 4 bases unmatched. Germline values: CDR1 KGHDR, CDR2 SFDVKD.

This clone was seen just once. This rearrangement joins TRBV4-1 to TRBJ2-7, with 10 positions matching TRBD1. The CDR3 has 15 amino acids. CDR1 is MGHRA, CDR2 YSYEKL, per germline. After removal of 5 bases from V and 2 bases from J, the junction contained 6 bases not matched to a gene. CDR3 bases: TGCGCCAGCAGCTTGGGGACAGGGGCGACCTACGAGCAGTACTTC. This codes for CASSLGTGATYEQYF.

The rearrangement links TRBV19 to TRBJ1-2, with 10 nucleotides matching TRBD1. Germline V gene data show CDR1 as LNHDA and CDR2 as SQIVND (reference sequence). J was trimmed by 8 bases and V by 6 bases; bases with no gene match: 12. This CDR3 spans 15 amino acids. CDR3 sequence (DNA): TGTGCCAGTAGGGTGTGGGGACAGGGGACTGGCGGCTACACCTTC. It specifies CASRVWGQGTGGYTF.

J is TRBJ1-2 and V is TRBV15; D is possibly TRBD1 (6 bases). The V end was cut by 0 bases, the J end by 7 bases, with 9 bases between. The V gene's germline CDR1 is LNHNV and CDR2 YYDKDF (reference sequence). The CDR3 sequence is 13 residues long. The DNA of the CDR3 is TGTGCCACCAGCAGAGATCCAGGGGTTGGCTACACCTTC. Translation: CATSRDPGVGYTF.

This clone appeared many times. The chain joins TRBV30 to TRBJ2-1; TRBD2 matches at 9 bases. Germline CDR1 GTSNPN, CDR2 SVGIG (reference sequence). The CDR3 loop spans 18 amino acids. The ends lost 3 bases at V and 2 bases at J; junction bases unmatched: 14. The CDR3 region is CAWRMGSGGTSPYNEQFF. The CDR3 bases are TGTGCCTGGAGGATGGGTAGCGGGGGCACGAGTCCCTACAATGAGCAGTTCTTC.

The chain joins TRBV28 to TRBJ2-5; TRBD2 matches 8 bases. Looked up from germline, CDR1 is MDHEN and CDR2 is SYDVKM. J gave up 2 bases and V 8 bases, and 7 bases lay outside the gene matches. CDR3 length: 14 amino acids. For the CDR3, the DNA is TGTGCCAGCGGACGGGGGGGCTTGCAAGAGACCCAGTACTTC. This translates into CASGRGGLQETQYF.

The V and J genes are TRBV20-1 and TRBJ2-2, with 7 bases that match TRBD2. The CDR3 is made up of 14 amino acids. The V gene end was trimmed by 3 bases and the J gene end by 4 bases; junction bases not matched to a gene: 5. From germline, CDR1 is DFQATT and CDR2 SNEGSKA (reference sequence). CDR3 sequence (DNA): TGCAGTGCTAGTGCTAGCGGCTTCACCGGGGAGCTGTTTTTT. This codes for CSASASGFTGELFF.

This rearrangement joins TRBV24-1 to TRBJ1-5; 7 positions match TRBD1. Germline-derived CDR1 and CDR2 are KGHDR and SFDVKD. The CDR3 is 15 residues long. With V trimmed by 4 bases and J by 2 bases, 4 bases remained unmatched. The CDR3 loop is CATSESGQGNQPQHF. DNA for the CDR3: TGTGCCACCAGTGAATCCGGACAGGGCAATCAGCCCCAGCATTTT.

The rearrangement uses TRBV20-1 and TRBJ2-3, with 10 bases matching TRBD2. The CDR3 length is 15 residues. Losses at the gene ends were 3 bases for V and 1 base for J; bases not matched to a gene: 4. Germline V gene lookup returns CDR1 DFQATT and CDR2 SNEGSKA (reference sequence). The CDR3 nucleotides read TGCAGTGCTAGTATCACTAGCGGGGGCACAGATACGCAGTATTTT. Translated: CSASITSGGTDTQYF.

This rearrangement joins TRBV19 to TRBJ2-2; TRBD1 agrees at 8 bases. From germline, CDR1 is LNHDA and CDR2 SQIVND (reference sequence). The CDR3 is 13 residues long. J gave up 6 bases and V 5 bases, and 2 bases lay outside the gene matches. The CDR3 here is CASSDRGSGELFF. The CDR3 nucleotides read TGTGCCAGTAGTGACAGGGGTTCCGGGGAGCTGTTTTTT.

This sequence joins TRBV19 and TRBJ1-5; no clear D gene. The length of the CDR3 is 17 residues. The germline V gene encodes CDR1 LNHDA and CDR2 SQIVND (reference sequence). The V and J ends lost 3 bases and 0 bases respectively, with 15 bases between them. The CDR3 sequence is CASSILTGYYSNQPQHF. DNA of the CDR3: TGTGCCAGTAGTATCTTAACCGGGTATTATAGCAATCAGCCCCAGCATTTT.

The V and J genes are TRBV4-1 and TRBJ1-1; a possible D gene is TRBD1 (6 bases). The CDR3 runs 16 residues. V lost 3 bases and J lost 0, with 14 bases in between. The V gene's germline CDR1 is MGHRA and CDR2 YSYEKL. CDR3 DNA: TGCGCCAGCAGCCACGACAACAGGGACATGAACACTGAAGCTTTCTTT. Translated, it gives CASSHDNRDMNTEAFF.

V gene TRBV6-5 combines with J gene TRBJ2-5; tentatively, D is TRBD1 (6 bases). Looked up from germline, CDR1 is MNHEY and CDR2 is SVGAGI. Trimming left V 4 bases short and J 3 bases short, with 15 bases between. This CDR3 contains 15 residues. This CDR3 is CASSSSDRSKETQYF. For the CDR3, the DNA is TGTGCCAGCAGTTCCTCGGACAGATCGAAAGAGACCCAGTACTTC.